This TCR beta chain is from a study of blood T cell repertoires in COVID-19. The protocol was immunoSEQ multiplex PCR, while the TCRdb copy is restricted to in-frame clones and leaves out a portion. The table lists 75,000 to 90,000 clones, around 82% of them singletons. The receptor comes from a man between 60 and 75 years old with COVID-19, enrolled during active disease. Sequencing was carried out using peripheral blood.

The CDR3 region has the DNA TGTGCCAGCTCACGTCAGGGTGAGCAGTTCTTC. As protein: CASSRQGEQFF. This chain uses TRBV18 with TRBJ2-1, with a weak D call TRBD1 (5 bases). CDR3 length: 11 residues. Germline V gives CDR1 KGHSH, CDR2 LQKENI. V lost 4 bases to trimming and J lost 9 bases, with 7 bases between them.